The 2 T cell receptor beta chains listed next were all sequenced from one sample in a study of PD-1 blockade in classical Hodgkin lymphoma. All the patients suffered relapse after autologous stem cell transplantation, and brentuximab vedotin exposure differed. Sequencing used immunoSEQ multiplex PCR; TCRdb keeps in-frame clones, though not all of them. Among 60,000 to 75,000 clones, more than 90% were seen once, and the ten largest hold over 9.5%. Sequencing was performed on peripheral blood mononuclear cells (PBMCs), taken at baseline. Every receptor here comes from a human donor with classical Hodgkin lymphoma.

The CDR3 DNA reads TGCGCCAGCAGCCTGACCGCGGCCGGTAACTATGGCTACACCTTC. Translated: CASSLTAAGNYGYTF. The rearrangement uses TRBV5-1 and TRBJ1-2; no clear D. The V end lost 4 bases, the J end lost 1 base, and 14 bases lay between the germline ends. This CDR3 comprises 15 residues. CDR1 and CDR2 from the germline V gene are SGHRS and YFSETQ.

The chain combines TRBV7-8 with TRBJ1-1; D uncertain. Deletions cut 5 bases from V and 5 bases from J, with 15 bases between. Germline V gene sequence: CDR1 SGHVS, CDR2 FQNEAQ. This CDR3 has 14 amino acids. The CDR3 region has the DNA TGTGCCAGCAGCCCACCGGTGGGGTTGACTGAAGCTTTCTTT. Its protein product is CASSPPVGLTEAFF. The whole variable domain, filled in from reference TRBV7-8 and TRBJ1-1, reads GAGVSQSPRYKVAKRGQDVALRCDPISGHVSLFWYQQALGQGPEFLTYFQNEAQLDKSGLPSDRFFAERPEGSVSTLKIQRTQQEDSAVYLCASSPPVGLTEAFFGQGTRLTVV.